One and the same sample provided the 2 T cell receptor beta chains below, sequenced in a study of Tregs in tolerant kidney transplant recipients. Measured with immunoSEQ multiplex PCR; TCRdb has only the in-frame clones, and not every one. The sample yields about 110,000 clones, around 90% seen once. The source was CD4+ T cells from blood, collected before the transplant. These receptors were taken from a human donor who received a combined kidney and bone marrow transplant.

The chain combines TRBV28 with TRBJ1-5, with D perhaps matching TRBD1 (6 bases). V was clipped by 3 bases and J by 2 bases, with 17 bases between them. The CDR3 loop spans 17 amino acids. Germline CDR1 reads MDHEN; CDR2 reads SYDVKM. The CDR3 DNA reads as TGTGCCAGCAGTTTCTTGGGGGCGGGAGTGGGCAATCAGCCCCAGCATTTT. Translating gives CASSFLGAGVGNQPQHF. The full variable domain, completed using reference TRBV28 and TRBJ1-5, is DVKVTQSSRYLVKRTGEKVFLECVQDMDHENMFWYRQDPGLGLRLIYFSYDVKMKEKGDIPEGYSVSREKKERFSLILESASTNQTSMYLCASSFLGAGVGNQPQHFGDGTRLSIL.

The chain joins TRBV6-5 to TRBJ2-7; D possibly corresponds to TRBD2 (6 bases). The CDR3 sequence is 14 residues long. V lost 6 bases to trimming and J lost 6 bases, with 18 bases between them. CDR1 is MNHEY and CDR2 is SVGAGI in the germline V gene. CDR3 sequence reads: CASSQPGLRLEQYF. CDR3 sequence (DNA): TGTGCCAGCAGCCAACCGGGACTCCGTCTCGAGCAGTACTTC.